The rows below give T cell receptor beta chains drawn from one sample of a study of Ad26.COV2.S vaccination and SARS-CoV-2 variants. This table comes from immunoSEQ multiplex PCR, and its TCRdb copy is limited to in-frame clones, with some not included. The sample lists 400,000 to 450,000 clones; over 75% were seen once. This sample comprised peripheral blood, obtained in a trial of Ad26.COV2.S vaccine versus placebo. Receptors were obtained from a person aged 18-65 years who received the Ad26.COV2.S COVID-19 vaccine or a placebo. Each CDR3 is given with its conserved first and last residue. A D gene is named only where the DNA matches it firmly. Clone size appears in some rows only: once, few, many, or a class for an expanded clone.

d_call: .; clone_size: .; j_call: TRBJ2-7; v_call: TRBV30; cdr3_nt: TGTGCCTGGAGTGTAAGCTACGAGCAGTACTTC; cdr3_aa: CAWSVSYEQYF
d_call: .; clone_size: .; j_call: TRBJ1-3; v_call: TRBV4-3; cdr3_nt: TGCGCCAGCAGCCAAGACAGGGGTCGGGGAAACACCATATATTTT; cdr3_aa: CASSQDRGRGNTIYF
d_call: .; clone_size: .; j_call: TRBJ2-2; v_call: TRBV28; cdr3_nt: TGTGCCAGCAGTCAAGGGACAACCGGGGAGCTGTTTTTT; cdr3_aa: CASSQGTTGELFF
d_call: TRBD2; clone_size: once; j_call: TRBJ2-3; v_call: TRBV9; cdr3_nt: TGTGCCAGCAGCGTTAGCGGGAGTATTAGCACAGATACGCAGTATTTT; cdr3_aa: CASSVSGSISTDTQYF
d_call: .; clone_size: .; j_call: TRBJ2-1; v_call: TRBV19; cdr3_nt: TGTGCCAGTAGTTTGTTAGGTAATGAGCAGTTCTTC; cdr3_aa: CASSLLGNEQFF
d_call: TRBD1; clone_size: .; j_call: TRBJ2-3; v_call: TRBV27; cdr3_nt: TGTGCCAGCAGTTCCGGACAGGCCGCAAGAGATACGCAGTATTTT; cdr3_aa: CASSSGQAARDTQYF
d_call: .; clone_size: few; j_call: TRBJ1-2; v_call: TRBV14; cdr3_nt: TGTGCCAGCAGCCAAGATCTGGGGCCCTATGGCTACACCTTC; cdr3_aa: CASSQDLGPYGYTF
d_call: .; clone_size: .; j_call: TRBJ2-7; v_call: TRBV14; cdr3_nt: TGTGCCAGCAGCCCAGGGAATTCCTACGAGCAGTACTTC; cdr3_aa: CASSPGNSYEQYF
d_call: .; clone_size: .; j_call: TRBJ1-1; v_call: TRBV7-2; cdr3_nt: TGTGCCAGCAGCTTAGTTCTCCCAGGTGAAGCTTTCTTT; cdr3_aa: CASSLVLPGEAFF
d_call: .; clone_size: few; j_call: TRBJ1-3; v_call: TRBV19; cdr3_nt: TGTGCCAGTAGTCCGCCGGGCCTTCGAACTGGAAACACCATATATTTT; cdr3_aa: CASSPPGLRTGNTIYF
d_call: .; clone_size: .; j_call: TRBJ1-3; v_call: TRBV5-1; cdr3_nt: TGCGCCAGCAGCTTCGACAGGTCCGAGGGCTCTGGAAACACCATATATTTT; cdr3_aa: CASSFDRSEGSGNTIYF
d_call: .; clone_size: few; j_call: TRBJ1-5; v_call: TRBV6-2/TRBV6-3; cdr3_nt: TGTGCCAGCAGTTACATTGGGGAGGAGGGCAATCAGCCCCAGCATTTT; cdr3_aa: CASSYIGEEGNQPQHF
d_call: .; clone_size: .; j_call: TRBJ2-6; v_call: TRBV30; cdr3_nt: TGTGCCTGGAGAAGGGGCAGGGTTCGACCTGGGGCCAACGTCCTGACTTTC; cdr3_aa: CAWRRGRVRPGANVLTF
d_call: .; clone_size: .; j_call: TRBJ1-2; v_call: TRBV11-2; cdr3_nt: TGTGCCAGCAGCCCTGTTGACTCAGGCGGCTACACCTTC; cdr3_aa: CASSPVDSGGYTF
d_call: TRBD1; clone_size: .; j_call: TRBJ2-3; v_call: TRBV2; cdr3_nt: TGTGCCAGCAGCTGGGACAGGGTAACAGATACGCAGTATTTT; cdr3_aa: CASSWDRVTDTQYF
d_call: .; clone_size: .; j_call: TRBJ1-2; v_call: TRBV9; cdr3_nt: TGTGCCAGCAGCCTGACACCGAATGGGGGAGGGTTGGATGGCTACACCTTC; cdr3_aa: CASSLTPNGGGLDGYTF
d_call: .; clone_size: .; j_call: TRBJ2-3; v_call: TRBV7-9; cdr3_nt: TGTGCCAGCAGCTTATGGGGGACGGCGGCAGATACGCAGTATTTT; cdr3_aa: CASSLWGTAADTQYF
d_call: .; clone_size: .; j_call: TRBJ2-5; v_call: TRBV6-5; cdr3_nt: TGTGCCGCGGGACCGCCCCAAGAGACCCAGTACTTC; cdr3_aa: CAAGPPQETQYF
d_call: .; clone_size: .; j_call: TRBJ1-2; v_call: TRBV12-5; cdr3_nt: TGTGCTAGTGGTTTGGTGACCGCGGATGGCTACACCTTC; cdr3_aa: CASGLVTADGYTF
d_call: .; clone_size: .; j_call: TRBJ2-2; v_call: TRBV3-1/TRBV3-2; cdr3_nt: TGTGCCAGCAGCCAACGGGGGCGAGGGACCGGGGAGCTGTTTTTT; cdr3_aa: CASSQRGRGTGELFF
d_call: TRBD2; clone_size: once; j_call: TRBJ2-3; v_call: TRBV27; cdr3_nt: TGTGCCAGCAGTTCCATGACTAGCGGGAGGATGGATACGCAGTATTTT; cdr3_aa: CASSSMTSGRMDTQYF
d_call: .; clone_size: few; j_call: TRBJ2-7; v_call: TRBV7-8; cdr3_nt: TGTGCCAGCAGCTTTGCGCACGGGGGATCCTACGAGCAGTACTTC; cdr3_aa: CASSFAHGGSYEQYF
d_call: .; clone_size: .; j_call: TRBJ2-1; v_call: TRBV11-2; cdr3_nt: TGTGCCAGCAGCTTCGGCAGGGAGGTAAATGAGCAGTTCTTC; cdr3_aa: CASSFGREVNEQFF
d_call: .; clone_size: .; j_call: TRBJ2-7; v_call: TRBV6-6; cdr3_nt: TGTGCCAGCAGTTACCATCCACGCGGACCCTACGAGCAGTACTTC; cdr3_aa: CASSYHPRGPYEQYF
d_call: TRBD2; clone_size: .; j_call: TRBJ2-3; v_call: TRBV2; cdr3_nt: TGTGCCAGCAGTGATGGAGGGACTAGCTTCGCAGATACGCAGTATTTT; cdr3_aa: CASSDGGTSFADTQYF
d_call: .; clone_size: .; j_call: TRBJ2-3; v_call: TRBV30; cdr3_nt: TGTGCCTGGGGGTTTGCAGATACGCAGTATTTT; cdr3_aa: CAWGFADTQYF
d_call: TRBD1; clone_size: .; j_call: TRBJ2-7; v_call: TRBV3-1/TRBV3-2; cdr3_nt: TGTGCCAGCAGCCAAGATGGGGACAGGGTGAGCTACGAGCAGTACTTC; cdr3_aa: CASSQDGDRVSYEQYF
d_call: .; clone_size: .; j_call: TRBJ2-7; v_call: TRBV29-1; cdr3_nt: TGCAGCGTTGTGGGGGCCGGCTCCTACGAGCAGTACTTC; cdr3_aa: CSVVGAGSYEQYF
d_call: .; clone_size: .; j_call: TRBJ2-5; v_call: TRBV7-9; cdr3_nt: TGTGCCAGCACCCCCATACCAACTAGACAGCAAGAGACCCAGTACTTC; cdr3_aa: CASTPIPTRQQETQYF